Here is one T cell receptor beta chain with its context. The antigen remains undetermined. V lost 5 bases and J lost 8, with 16 bases in between. This CDR3 is 14 amino acids long. CDR1 and CDR2 from the germline V gene are LNHDA and SQIVND (reference sequence). This sample was included in a study of metastatic and nonmetastatic thyroid tumors. Study-level information: The comparison covered peripheral blood and tumor or nodule tissue in malignant and benign thyroid patients. Findings and limits, study-wide: It was reported that TCR beta diversity was significantly higher in malignant thyroid tumors than benign nodules, in blood and tumor.

Nobody among the patients had been given any treatment before thyroid surgery. TCRdb reassembled clones from the PCR reads with MiXCR. The table lists about 30,000 clones, around a quarter of them singletons. The receptor was derived from a female donor with papillary thyroid cancer or a benign thyroid nodule (not recorded which). Some clones in this sample may be carry-over from other donors' samples. This chain uses TRBV19 with TRBJ1-5; tentative D call: TRBD1 (5 bases). Sequencing was carried out using blood. Written as DNA, the CDR3 is TGTGCCAGTAGTGTAATACGGGGACGGAAGCCCCAGCATTTT. Encoded protein: CASSVIRGRKPQHF.